Below are 15 T cell receptor beta chains sequenced from a single sample in a study of radiation and T cells in renal cell carcinoma. Clones were sequenced by immunoSEQ multiplex PCR, and TCRdb holds only the in-frame ones, with some missing. The sample includes some 150,000 clones, approximately 90% seen only once; the top ten take 10% to 15%. As for time point: blood 2 weeks post-SBRT. Treatment here: 15 Gy SBRT to primary tumor, nephrectomy 4 weeks later. Sample: blood, taken from a patient whose treatment included radiotherapy and nephrectomy. Receptors were obtained from a woman in her fifties or sixties with renal cell carcinoma.

The gene calls are TRBV19 and TRBJ1-1; 9 positions agree with TRBD1. The germline CDR1 and CDR2 sequences are LNHDA and SQIVND (reference sequence). The CDR3 length is 15 residues. Germline trimming cut 5 bases from V and 0 bases from J; bases unmatched to any gene: 4. The CDR3 DNA sequence: TGTGCCAGTAGTCTTGGACAGGGGTTGAACACTGAAGCTTTCTTT. Its protein is CASSLGQGLNTEAFF.

The chain combines TRBV7-3 with TRBJ1-1, with a possible D match to TRBD1 (6 bases). V lost 6 bases and J lost 1, with 9 bases in between. CDR1 is SGHTA, CDR2 FQGTGA, per germline. The length of the CDR3 is 13 residues. CDR3 sequence reads: CASSLGQNTEAFF. The CDR3 DNA sequence: TGTGCCAGCAGTTTGGGACAGAACACTGAAGCTTTCTTT.

The CDR3 DNA is TGTGCCAGCAGTGATAGGACGACCCGGGCCAATTCACCCCTCCACTTT. As protein: CASSDRTTRANSPLHF. J is TRBJ1-6 and V is TRBV2; D is unresolved. The CDR3 loop spans 16 amino acids. V was trimmed by 3 bases and J by 7 bases, leaving 16 bases between them. From germline, CDR1 is SNHLY and CDR2 FYNNEI. The full variable domain, its missing parts supplied by reference TRBV2 and TRBJ1-6, is EPEVTQTPSHQVTQMGQEVILRCVPISNHLYFYWYRQILGQKVEFLVSFYNNEISEKSEIFDDQFSVERPDGSNFTLKIRSTKLEDSAMYFCASSDRTTRANSPLHFGNGTRLTVT.

The V and J genes are TRBV7-2 and TRBJ1-4; no firm D call. V was shortened by 5 bases and J by 5 bases, with 15 bases between the two germline ends. Germline lookup yields CDR1 SGHTA and CDR2 FQGNSA. This CDR3 region has 15 residues. The CDR3 DNA sequence: TGTGCCAGCAGCCCTAGACTAGAACCGAATGAAAAACTGTTTTTT. Amino acids: CASSPRLEPNEKLFF.

The chain has TRBV29-1 and TRBJ2-2; tentative D call: TRBD1 (5 bases). This CDR3 spans 13 amino acids. Germline assignment: CDR1 SQVTM and CDR2 ANQGSEA. Deletions cut 3 bases from V and 1 base from J, with 6 bases between. The CDR3 loop reads CSVDGQNTGELFF. CDR3 coding DNA: TGCAGCGTTGATGGACAGAACACCGGGGAGCTGTTTTTT.

The chain uses TRBV6-5 and TRBJ1-2; tentative D call: TRBD1 (5 bases). V lost 5 bases, J lost 7 bases, and 11 bases lay in between. CDR1 and CDR2 (germline): MNHEY, SVGAGI. The CDR3 runs to 12 residues. The chain's CDR3 is CASSQGGSGYTF. In nucleotides, the CDR3 is TGTGCCAGCAGTCAGGGTGGATCTGGCTACACCTTC.

CDR3 in amino acids: CASSLPSHDDTQYF. The CDR3 bases are TGTGCCAGCAGTTTGCCCTCCCACGATGATACGCAGTATTTT. This chain connects TRBV6-5 to TRBJ2-3; unclear D gene. The CDR3 extends over 14 amino acids. CDR1 is MNHEY and CDR2 is SVGAGI in the germline V gene. Trimming left V 4 bases short and J 6 bases short, with 14 bases between.

This chain connects TRBV7-9 to TRBJ2-7; 12 bases match TRBD2. The germline CDR1 and CDR2 sequences are SEHNR and FQNEAQ (reference sequence). With V trimmed by 4 bases and J by 6 bases, 4 bases remained unmatched. The CDR3 has 14 amino acids. DNA for the CDR3: TGTGCCAGCAGCTCTGCACTAGCGGGGGGCGAGCAGTACTTC. This sequence encodes CASSSALAGGEQYF.

The J gene is TRBJ2-3, the V gene TRBV4-1; 8 bases are a match to TRBD2. The CDR3 is 16 amino acids. J lost 4 bases, V lost 1 base, and 7 bases had no gene match. Germline V gives CDR1 MGHRA, CDR2 YSYEKL. The CDR3 sequence is CASSQGAGLASDTQYF. CDR3 nucleotides: TGCGCCAGCAGCCAAGGGGCCGGACTAGCATCAGATACGCAGTATTTT.

J is TRBJ1-1 and V is TRBV9; TRBD1 aligns across 10 bases. V shed 4 bases and J 6 bases; nucleotides not matched to a gene: 9. Germline V CDR1 and CDR2: SGDLS, YYNGEE. The CDR3 is 15 amino acids. Here the CDR3 DNA reads TGTGCCAGCAGCTTGACAGGGGGCCACGGATCTGAAGCTTTCTTT. Translating gives CASSLTGGHGSEAFF.

The V gene is TRBV2, the J gene TRBJ2-2, with D possibly being TRBD1 (6 bases). CDR3 length: 14 residues. Germline values: CDR1 SNHLY, CDR2 FYNNEI. The V gene lost 4 bases and the J gene lost 4 bases, with 10 bases spanning the gap. The CDR3 DNA reads as TGTGCCAGCAGTGGGACAGTTGCCACCGGGGAGCTGTTTTTT. Its translation: CASSGTVATGELFF.

V gene TRBV15 combines with J gene TRBJ2-1; 7 bases are shared with TRBD1. V dropped 2 bases and J dropped 9; count of bases not matched to a gene: 10. Germline V gene lookup returns CDR1 LNHNV and CDR2 YYDKDF (reference sequence). The CDR3 totals 15 residues. CDR3 residues: CATSRLKQGYAEQFF. DNA of the CDR3: TGTGCCACCAGCAGATTAAAACAGGGGTACGCTGAGCAGTTCTTC.

In nucleotides, the CDR3 is TGTGCCAGCAGCCCCGGGGGGACAGCAACAGAGACCCAGTACTTC. Amino acid sequence: CASSPGGTATETQYF. The chain employs TRBV7-9 and TRBJ2-5; D possibly matches TRBD1 or TRBD2 (7 bases each). The CDR3 is 15 amino acids. Trimming shortened V by 5 bases and J by 4 bases, and 17 bases separated the two germline ends. Per germline, CDR1 SEHNR and CDR2 FQNEAQ (reference sequence).

This sequence joins TRBV5-4 and TRBJ2-5; the D gene could be TRBD1 or TRBD2 (6 bases each). Germline V gives CDR1 SGHNT, CDR2 YYREEE (reference sequence). V was cut by 0 bases and J by 5 bases, with 11 bases left in between. The CDR3 runs to 14 residues. Written as DNA, the CDR3 is TGTGCCAGCAGCTTGGGTGGGGGGCCCGAGACCCAGTACTTC. The encoded protein is CASSLGGGPETQYF. Full variable domain (remainder filled in from reference TRBV5-4 and TRBJ2-5): ETGVTQSPTHLIKTRGQQVTLRCSSQSGHNTVSWYQQALGQGPQFIFQYYREEENGRGNFPPRFSGLQFPNYSSELNVNALELDDSALYLCASSLGGGPETQYFGPGTRLLVL.

The sample holds a few counts of this clone. This sample also contains other DNA sequences that code for the same CDR3. The gene calls are TRBV5-1 and TRBJ1-1; D ambiguous. This CDR3 has 14 residues. Trimming took off 0 bases at V and 1 base at J, with 7 bases between the two ends. Germline V gene sequence: CDR1 SGHRS, CDR2 YFSETQ. The CDR3 sequence is CASSLVAGNTEAFF. CDR3 bases: TGCGCCAGCAGCTTGGTGGCGGGGAACACTGAAGCTTTCTTT.